One and the same sample provided the 17 T cell receptor beta chains below, sequenced in a study of human T cells and chemical hapten exposure. The sample's time point: pre-sensitization, week 0. The treatment was: therapeutic diphenylcyclopropenone sensitization with weekly scalp DPC. TCRdb redid the calling of the RACE reads with MiXCR, one entry per CDR3 protein. The data hold around 380,000 distinct CDR3 sequences, with around 5.5% observed a single time. This specimen consisted of whole blood, obtained in connection with sensitization to the hapten diphenylcyclopropenone (DPC). The receptors shown here come from a woman aged 18 to 35 with alopecia areata. Some clones in this sample may be carry-over from other donors' samples.

This clonotype has a count of ten or more. This chain links TRBV18 with TRBJ1-1; D is unresolved. CDR3 length equals 12 residues. The V gene lost 3 bases and the J gene lost 8 bases, with 10 bases spanning the gap. The germline gives CDR1 KGHSH, CDR2 LQKENI. Here the CDR3 reads CASSPAEGEAFF. The CDR3 DNA reads TGTGCCAGCTCACCGGCAGAGGGAGAAGCTTTCTTT.

This clonotype was recorded many times. This rearrangement joins TRBV7-2 to TRBJ1-1; no firm D call. V was shortened by 2 bases and J by 1 base, with 8 bases between the two germline ends. The CDR3 covers 14 residues. Per the germline V gene, CDR1 is SGHTA and CDR2 is FQGNSA. The DNA of the CDR3 is TGTGCCAGCAGCTTAATTACGGCGAACACTGAAGCTTTCTTT. Translating gives CASSLITANTEAFF.

V and J are TRBV27 and TRBJ2-7; D uncertain. The CDR3 spans 13 residues. Germline CDR1 reads MNHEY; CDR2 reads SMNVEV (reference sequence). V was pared by 3 bases and J by 1 base, with 7 bases between. In DNA form, the CDR3 reads TGTGCCAGCAGTTTGACACGGTCCTACGAGCAGTACTTC. Its translation: CASSLTRSYEQYF.

The sample holds a few counts of this clonotype. The J gene is TRBJ1-5, the V gene TRBV15; tentatively, D is TRBD1 (6 bases). This CDR3 has 14 residues. From germline, CDR1 is LNHNV and CDR2 YYDKDF (reference sequence). V dropped 7 bases and J dropped 6 bases, with 16 bases sitting between them. CDR3 region: CATTKKRGFQPQHF. The CDR3 DNA is TGTGCCACCACCAAAAAGAGGGGGTTTCAGCCCCAGCATTTT.

This clonotype came up a few times. The chain is built from TRBV2 and TRBJ2-2; 9 bases are a match to TRBD1. Trimming took 5 bases from V and 2 from J; bases not matched to a gene: 3. The CDR3 is 15 amino acids. From germline, CDR1 is SNHLY and CDR2 FYNNEI. CDR3 in amino acids: CASSLDRGNTGELFF. The CDR3 region has the DNA TGTGCCAGCAGTCTGGACAGGGGAAACACCGGGGAGCTGTTTTTT.

This clonotype was seen many times. The V call is TRBV7-9, the J call TRBJ1-2, with D tentatively TRBD1 (6 bases). V lost 5 bases and J lost 6, with 16 bases in between. This CDR3 is 14 amino acids long. Germline V CDR1 and CDR2: SEHNR, FQNEAQ (reference sequence). The CDR3 loop is CASSPWGGRDGYTF. The CDR3 DNA reads as TGTGCCAGCAGCCCCTGGGGGGGGCGAGATGGCTACACCTTC.

This clonotype was observed a handful of times. The rearrangement joins TRBV2 to TRBJ1-1; D uncertain. CDR3 length equals 11 residues. The ends were cut back, 1 base at V and 10 bases at J, with 7 bases in the middle. Germline values: CDR1 SNHLY, CDR2 FYNNEI. CDR3: CASSEGGRAFF. The CDR3 region has the DNA TGTGCCAGCAGTGAAGGAGGTAGAGCTTTCTTT.

This clonotype occurred a few times. The gene calls are TRBV6-5 and TRBJ2-2; 8 bases agree with TRBD2. The germline V gene encodes CDR1 MNHEY and CDR2 SVGAGI. CDR3 length: 15 amino acids. The ends lost 4 bases at V and 4 bases at J; junction bases unmatched: 5. DNA for the CDR3: TGTGCCAGCAGTTGGGGCGGGGGGAGCACCGGGGAGCTGTTTTTT. It translates to CASSWGGGSTGELFF.

This clonotype came up many times. The chain couples TRBV7-2 to TRBJ1-2; 11 bases align to TRBD1. V lost 6 bases to trimming and J lost 8 bases; unmatched junction nucleotides: 5. The CDR3 covers 13 residues. CDR1 is SGHTA and CDR2 is FQGNSA in the germline V gene. CDR3 coding DNA: TGTGCCAGCAGGGAGGACAGGGGGCGAGGCTACACCTTC. Translation: CASREDRGRGYTF. The entire variable domain, with the rest obtained from reference TRBV7-2 and TRBJ1-2, is as follows: GAGVSQSPSNKVTEKGKDVELRCDPISGHTALYWYRQSLGQGLEFLIYFQGNSAPDKSGLPSDRFSAERTGGSVSTLTIQRTQQEDSAVYLCASREDRGRGYTFGSGTRLTVV.

Ten or more counts support this clonotype. This chain uses TRBV10-3 with TRBJ2-1, with 12 bases aligning to TRBD2. V trimming: 6 bases; J trimming: 5 bases; junction bases outside the gene matches: 5. Germline lookup yields CDR1 ENHRY and CDR2 SYGVKD. The CDR3 spans 15 residues. The CDR3 coding sequence is TGTGCCATCAGAAAACTAGCGGGGGGCAACAATGAGCAGTTCTTC. Residues: CAIRKLAGGNNEQFF.

V usage is TRBV4-3 and J usage is TRBJ1-5; D may be TRBD1 (5 bases). Per germline, CDR1 LGHNA and CDR2 YSLEER. CDR3 length: 15 residues. Trimming removed 3 bases at V and 7 bases at J, with 16 bases between. For the CDR3, the DNA is TGCGCCAGCAGCCAGCCCCGGGACTTGGCCCAGCCCCAGCATTTT. It yields the protein CASSQPRDLAQPQHF.

This clonotype was observed a handful of times. The chain employs TRBV10-3 and TRBJ2-3, with D maybe TRBD1 (6 bases). CDR1 and CDR2 from the germline V gene are ENHRY and SYGVKD. Trimming removed 6 bases at V and 2 bases at J, with 12 bases between. CDR3 length: 14 residues. This CDR3 is CAISRGDLTDTQYF. CDR3 DNA: TGTGCCATCAGCAGGGGCGATCTCACAGATACGCAGTATTTT.

There are many counts of this clonotype. V usage is TRBV6-5 and J usage is TRBJ2-7; D possibly uses TRBD1 or TRBD2 (6 bases each). CDR1 and CDR2 from the germline V gene are MNHEY and SVGAGI. V was pared by 0 bases and J by 6 bases, with 12 bases between. The CDR3 loop spans 14 amino acids. This CDR3 reads CASSYSTGASEQYF. The DNA of the CDR3 is TGTGCCAGCAGTTACTCGACGGGGGCCTCCGAGCAGTACTTC.

CDR3 nucleotide sequence: TGCGCCAGCAGCCCCCTCCGGGGACGGAAGAATCAGCCCCAGCATTTT. This codes for CASSPLRGRKNQPQHF. This chain connects TRBV4-1 to TRBJ1-5; tentatively, D is TRBD1 (5 bases). The germline CDR1 and CDR2 sequences are MGHRA and YSYEKL. This CDR3 has 16 amino acids. V was shortened by 4 bases and J by 4 bases, with 17 bases between the two germline ends.

This clonotype was counted between two and nine times. The chain links TRBV19 to TRBJ1-2; no clear D gene. This CDR3 is 14 amino acids long. Germline loops: CDR1 LNHDA, CDR2 SQIVND (reference sequence). With 6 bases removed from V and 4 bases from J, the gap between germline ends came to 15 bases. For the CDR3, the DNA is TGTGCCAGTAGACCAGCGGGCGCGAGCTATGGCTACACCTTC. Translated: CASRPAGASYGYTF.

This clonotype has only a few counts. V is TRBV14 and J is TRBJ2-7; 15 positions match TRBD2. The germline CDR1 and CDR2 sequences are SGHDN and FVKESK. CDR3 length: 18 residues. J lost 4 bases, V lost 4 bases, and 11 bases had no gene match. CDR3 loop: CASSPGLAGGPTFYEQYF. The DNA of the CDR3 is TGTGCCAGCAGCCCAGGACTAGCGGGGGGGCCAACATTTTACGAGCAGTACTTC.

The table lists this clonotype with a few counts. The rearrangement uses TRBV7-2 and TRBJ1-3; 7 nucleotides match TRBD1. The V gene's germline CDR1 is SGHTA and CDR2 FQGNSA. The CDR3 sequence is 14 residues long. The V segment lost 5 bases and the J segment 3 bases; nucleotides outside the gene matches: 4. CDR3 in amino acids: CASSRQGFGNTIYF. The CDR3 nucleotides are TGTGCCAGCAGCCGACAGGGTTTTGGAAACACCATATATTTT.